These T cell receptor beta chains were read from a single sample in a study of blood T cell repertoires in COVID-19. Using immunoSEQ multiplex PCR, the repertoire was profiled, and TCRdb retains in-frame clones only, with some absent. Of about 150,000 clones in the sample, about 80% were seen once. Source material: peripheral blood. These receptors were taken from a woman aged 55-75 years with acute or convalescent COVID-19. Each CDR3 is given with its conserved first and last residue. A D gene is named only where the DNA matches it firmly. Clone size appears in some rows only: once, few, many, or a class for an expanded clone.

CDR3 protein: CASSYTPQGGNTEAFF
CDR3 DNA: TGCGCCAGCAGCTACACCCCTCAGGGGGGGAACACTGAAGCTTTCTTT
clone size: -
D gene: TRBD1
J gene: TRBJ1-1
V gene: TRBV5-1

CDR3 protein: CASTNTGTNEKLFF
CDR3 DNA: TGTGCCAGCACCAACACAGGAACTAATGAAAAACTGTTTTTT
clone size: -
D gene: -
J gene: TRBJ1-4
V gene: TRBV6-6

CDR3 protein: CASSVGLAGATQYF
CDR3 DNA: TGTGCCAGCAGTGTAGGACTAGCGGGGGCTACGCAGTATTTT
clone size: -
D gene: TRBD2
J gene: TRBJ2-3
V gene: TRBV28

CDR3 protein: CATAPGSSYNEQFF
CDR3 DNA: TGTGCCACCGCGCCCGGTAGCTCCTACAATGAGCAGTTCTTC
clone size: -
D gene: -
J gene: TRBJ2-1
V gene: TRBV24-1

CDR3 protein: CASSVDVVEGIHNQPQHF
CDR3 DNA: TGTGCCAGCAGCGTAGATGTCGTGGAGGGGATACACAATCAGCCCCAGCATTTT
clone size: -
D gene: -
J gene: TRBJ1-5
V gene: TRBV9

CDR3 protein: CASSPRDTEAFF
CDR3 DNA: TGTGCCAGCAGTCCGAGAGACACTGAAGCTTTCTTT
clone size: -
D gene: -
J gene: TRBJ1-1
V gene: TRBV12-3/TRBV12-4

CDR3 protein: CASSSGGNQPQHF
CDR3 DNA: TGTGCCAGCTCATCGGGGGGGAATCAGCCCCAGCATTTT
clone size: -
D gene: -
J gene: TRBJ1-5
V gene: TRBV18

CDR3 protein: CASSQRGSGNTIYF
CDR3 DNA: TGTGCCAGCAGCCAAAGAGGGAGTGGAAACACCATATATTTT
clone size: -
D gene: -
J gene: TRBJ1-3
V gene: TRBV3-1/TRBV3-2

CDR3 protein: CASSPGLAGDYEQYF
CDR3 DNA: TGTGCCAGCAGCCCCGGACTAGCGGGGGATTACGAGCAGTACTTC
clone size: -
D gene: TRBD2
J gene: TRBJ2-7
V gene: TRBV3-1/TRBV3-2

CDR3 protein: CASRLPSTTLNTGELFF
CDR3 DNA: TGTGCCAGTAGACTGCCTTCTACGACTCTGAACACCGGGGAGCTGTTTTTT
clone size: -
D gene: -
J gene: TRBJ2-2
V gene: TRBV19

CDR3 protein: CASSRQTYNEQFF
CDR3 DNA: TGTGCCAGCTCACGACAGACCTACAATGAGCAGTTCTTC
clone size: -
D gene: -
J gene: TRBJ2-1
V gene: TRBV18

CDR3 protein: CALNRDSLEETQYF
CDR3 DNA: TGTGCCCTAAATAGAGACTCGCTGGAAGAGACCCAGTACTTC
clone size: -
D gene: -
J gene: TRBJ2-5
V gene: TRBV30

CDR3 protein: CASSLSVRMNSPLHF
CDR3 DNA: TGTGCCAGCAGCTTATCCGTCCGTATGAATTCACCCCTCCACTTT
clone size: -
D gene: -
J gene: TRBJ1-6
V gene: TRBV7-9

CDR3 protein: CASSQQGGYTEAFF
CDR3 DNA: TGTGCCAGCAGCCAACAGGGGGGTTACACTGAAGCTTTCTTT
clone size: -
D gene: TRBD1
J gene: TRBJ1-1
V gene: TRBV3-1/TRBV3-2

CDR3 protein: CASSHGTSRGTEAFF
CDR3 DNA: TGTGCCAGCAGTCATGGGACAAGTAGAGGGACTGAAGCTTTCTTT
clone size: -
D gene: -
J gene: TRBJ1-1
V gene: TRBV28

CDR3 protein: CASSLGTGEEGKLFF
CDR3 DNA: TGCGCCAGCAGCTTGGGGACAGGAGAAGAGGGAAAACTGTTTTTT
clone size: once
D gene: TRBD1
J gene: TRBJ1-4
V gene: TRBV5-1

CDR3 protein: CASSLGDLPNQPQHF
CDR3 DNA: TGCGCCAGCAGCCTGGGAGACTTACCCAATCAGCCCCAGCATTTT
clone size: -
D gene: -
J gene: TRBJ1-5
V gene: TRBV5-1

CDR3 protein: CSASTAGGASYNSPLHF
CDR3 DNA: TGCAGTGCTAGTACGGCAGGGGGCGCGTCCTATAATTCACCCCTCCACTTT
clone size: -
D gene: TRBD1
J gene: TRBJ1-6
V gene: TRBV20-1

CDR3 protein: CASSSQDRRLSTEAFF
CDR3 DNA: TGTGCCAGCAGTTCCCAGGACAGGAGACTGAGTACTGAAGCTTTCTTT
clone size: -
D gene: TRBD1
J gene: TRBJ1-1
V gene: TRBV6-5

CDR3 protein: CASSPGTAPTNTEAFF
CDR3 DNA: TGCGCCAGCAGCCCCGGGACAGCGCCAACTAACACTGAAGCTTTCTTT
clone size: once
D gene: TRBD1
J gene: TRBJ1-1
V gene: TRBV10-1

CDR3 protein: CSASPGLADQETQYF
CDR3 DNA: TGCAGTGCTAGTCCGGGACTAGCGGACCAAGAGACCCAGTACTTC
clone size: -
D gene: TRBD2
J gene: TRBJ2-5
V gene: TRBV20-1

CDR3 protein: CATSSWPGELFF
CDR3 DNA: TGTGCCACCAGTTCATGGCCCGGGGAGCTGTTTTTT
clone size: -
D gene: -
J gene: TRBJ2-2
V gene: TRBV24-1

CDR3 protein: CASSPPLRDTEAFF
CDR3 DNA: TGTGCCAGCAGTCCCCCCCTGAGGGACACTGAAGCTTTCTTT
clone size: -
D gene: -
J gene: TRBJ1-1
V gene: TRBV28

CDR3 protein: CASSYQTGGHGYTF
CDR3 DNA: TGTGCCAGCAGCTACCAGACAGGGGGGCATGGCTACACCTTC
clone size: -
D gene: TRBD1
J gene: TRBJ1-2
V gene: TRBV7-9

CDR3 protein: CASSLKAGTGLGTQYF
CDR3 DNA: TGTGCCAGCAGCTTAAAGGCGGGGACAGGGTTGGGGACCCAGTACTTC
clone size: -
D gene: TRBD1
J gene: TRBJ2-5
V gene: TRBV7-2